These T cell receptor beta chains were read from a single sample in a study of T-cell memory formation after mild COVID-19. TCRdb re-called the 5' RACE reads with MiXCR, one entry per CDR3 protein. The table has hundreds of thousands of distinct CDR3 sequences, roughly 25% seen once; the top ten hold roughly an eighth. The specimen sequenced was PBMCs or a T cell subset sorted from them (not recorded which). These receptors were collected from an adult woman who had mild COVID-19 (a few samples of this study predate the infection). Cell type and time point are not known. The CDR3 runs from the conserved cysteine through the conserved F or W. The order of the fields is D gene, V gene, clone size, J gene, CDR3 protein, CDR3 DNA. D genes are given only for firm matches. Rows may omit the clone size; those that give it use once, few, many or a size class.

>-|TRBV9|few|TRBJ2-1
CASSPGLDEQFF
TGTGCCAGCAGCCCCGGATTGGATGAGCAGTTCTTC
>TRBD1|TRBV19|-|TRBJ2-7
CASSPNRQGYEQYF
TGTGCCAGTAGTCCCAATCGACAGGGCTACGAGCAGTACTTC
>-|TRBV27|few|TRBJ2-2
CASSLLTGGRPNTGELFF
TGTGCCAGCAGTTTATTAACGGGGGGCAGACCGAACACCGGGGAGCTGTTTTTT
>-|TRBV15|many|TRBJ2-3
CATRGGSTDTQYF
TGTGCCACCAGGGGTGGGAGCACAGATACGCAGTATTTT
>-|TRBV10-3|-|TRBJ2-1
CAISDRGGGSSYNEQFF
TGTGCCATCAGTGATAGAGGGGGTGGTAGCTCCTACAATGAGCAGTTCTTC
>-|TRBV29-1|-|TRBJ2-3
CSVAGERNTDTQYF
TGCAGCGTTGCCGGGGAGAGAAACACAGATACGCAGTATTTT
>-|TRBV21-1|-|TRBJ1-2
CASSKGFSGSGDNYGYTF
TGTGCCAGCAGCAAAGGGTTTTCAGGGAGTGGGGATAACTATGGCTACACCTTC
>-|TRBV20-1|few|TRBJ1-1
CSARLPRGALYTEAFF
TGCAGTGCTAGACTACCGCGAGGGGCCCTGTACACTGAAGCTTTCTTT
>-|TRBV5-1|few|TRBJ2-2
CASSYRDRRNTGELFF
TGCGCCAGCAGCTACCGGGACCGTAGGAACACCGGGGAGCTGTTTTTT
>-|TRBV4-1|-|TRBJ2-7
CASSQEVSEVYEQYF
TGCGCCAGCAGCCAAGAGGTTTCGGAAGTCTACGAGCAGTACTTC
>TRBD1|TRBV14|-|TRBJ2-5
CASSLTGQGETQYF
TGTGCCAGCTCACTTACTGGACAGGGAGAGACCCAGTACTTC